The 30 T cell receptor beta chains given below trace back to one sample, sequenced in a study of cytomegalovirus exposure and HLA in healthy donors. A multiplex PCR was run with 60 Vbeta primers and 13 Jbeta primers. Assay: immunoSEQ multiplex PCR; the TCRdb copy retains only in-frame clones and omits some. The sample includes 120,000 to 150,000 clones, around 84% of them seen just once. Sequenced input: PBMCs. These receptors originate from a boy younger than 10 in good health and CMV-seronegative.

The rearrangement uses TRBV4-2 and TRBJ1-2; 7 bases line up with TRBD1. V lost 0 bases to trimming and J lost 7 bases; unmatched junction nucleotides: 5. The CDR3 extends over 14 amino acids. CDR1 is LGHNA and CDR2 is YNFKEQ in the germline V gene. CDR3 region: CASSQDRQGGGYTF. The CDR3 region has the DNA TGTGCCAGCAGCCAAGATAGACAGGGTGGTGGCTACACCTTC.

Concerning this clone: At one of its ends the junction is not consistent with the germline gene, which may arise from a read error. The chain has TRBV27 and TRBJ2-1; 10 bases fit TRBD1. CDR3 length: 13 residues. Germline V lookup: CDR1 MNHEY, CDR2 SMNVEV (reference sequence). The CDR3 here is CASGGQGSNEQFF. The CDR3 nucleotides read TGCGCTTCTGGGGGACAGGGGAGCAATGAGCAGTTCTTC.

V and J are TRBV19 and TRBJ2-3; 7 bases map to TRBD2. Germline V gives CDR1 LNHDA, CDR2 SQIVND (reference sequence). This CDR3 comprises 17 residues. J was trimmed by 1 base and V by 3 bases; bases with no gene match: 10. CDR3 coding DNA: TGTGCCAGTAGTATTATGGTCCGGGCGGGGGGCACAGATACGCAGTATTTT. Its protein is CASSIMVRAGGTDTQYF.

The chain employs TRBV30 and TRBJ1-1; D gene uncertain. V was clipped by 4 bases and J by 4 bases, with 7 bases between them. The CDR3 contains 11 residues. From germline, CDR1 is GTSNPN and CDR2 SVGIG (reference sequence). For the CDR3, the DNA is TGTGCCTGGAACAGCTTCACTGAAGCTTTCTTT. Translation: CAWNSFTEAFF.

This clone was seen a single time. The rearrangement uses TRBV7-6 and TRBJ2-7; weak D call: TRBD1 (6 bases). CDR3 length: 15 residues. V was shortened by 5 bases and J by 2 bases, with 16 bases between the two germline ends. Germline V lookup: CDR1 SGHVS, CDR2 FNYEAQ. The CDR3 nucleotides read TGTGCCAGCAGCGAAAGGGGGAGTAAAACCTACGAGCAGTACTTC. Its protein is CASSERGSKTYEQYF.

The rearrangement uses TRBV19 and TRBJ2-7; TRBD2 matches 16 bases. V shed 4 bases and J 2 bases; nucleotides not matched to a gene: 17. The CDR3 consists of 21 residues. The V gene's germline CDR1 is LNHDA and CDR2 SQIVND (reference sequence). CDR3 DNA sequence: TGTGCCAGTAGTACTACAATAGAGGGACTAGCGGGGGGGCCCAAGCCCTACGAGCAGTACTTC. Its protein product is CASSTTIEGLAGGPKPYEQYF.

The chain employs TRBV15 and TRBJ2-3; perhaps TRBD2 as D (6 bases). CDR3 size: 18 residues. The germline gives CDR1 LNHNV, CDR2 YYDKDF (reference sequence). The ends were cut back, 3 bases at V and 5 bases at J, with 24 bases in the middle. The CDR3 DNA reads as TGTGCCACCAGCAGGGGAAAAGGGCAGCCACCCGGGGGAGATACGCAGTATTTT. As protein: CATSRGKGQPPGGDTQYF.

The chain has TRBV4-3 and TRBJ2-1; 13 bases agree with TRBD2. The CDR3 runs 17 residues. The V gene's germline CDR1 is LGHNA and CDR2 YSLEER. Germline trimming cut 1 base from V and 4 bases from J; bases unmatched to any gene: 4. DNA of the CDR3: TGCGCCAGCAGCCAAGCAACTAGCGGGAGGGAATACAATGAGCAGTTCTTC. This gives the protein CASSQATSGREYNEQFF.

The chain links TRBV11-1 to TRBJ1-1; weak D call: TRBD1 (6 bases). Germline lookup yields CDR1 SGHAT and CDR2 FQDESV (reference sequence). V was clipped by 0 bases and J by 1 base, with 18 bases between them. The CDR3 covers 18 residues. The chain's CDR3 is CASSLAGGANQENTEAFF. The CDR3 DNA reads as TGTGCCAGCAGCTTAGCAGGGGGTGCCAATCAAGAGAACACTGAAGCTTTCTTT.

This sequence joins TRBV5-5 and TRBJ1-5; D remains unclear. Trimming stripped 2 bases from V and 0 bases from J, with 9 bases between. CDR1 is SGHKS and CDR2 is YYEKEE in the germline V gene (reference sequence). The CDR3 consists of 15 residues. The CDR3 is CASSFEVYSNQPQHF. As DNA, the CDR3 is TGTGCCAGCAGCTTTGAGGTCTATAGCAATCAGCCCCAGCATTTT.

The chain recombines TRBV7-9 with TRBJ2-1, with TRBD2 matching 7 bases. Germline values: CDR1 SEHNR, CDR2 FQNEAQ (reference sequence). This CDR3 has 15 amino acids. Trimming at V came to 3 bases and at J to 5 bases, leaving 7 bases not matched to a gene. In DNA form, the CDR3 reads TGTGCCAGCAGCTTGGGAGGGGCCGCCAACAATGAGCAGTTCTTC. Amino acid sequence: CASSLGGAANNEQFF.

The rearrangement links TRBV18 to TRBJ1-2, with 7 bases fitting TRBD1. This CDR3 spans 13 amino acids. Germline loops: CDR1 KGHSH, CDR2 LQKENI. V gave up 3 bases and J gave up 6 bases; unmatched junction bases: 4. CDR3 DNA sequence: TGTGCCAGCTCACCCGGGACAGCTAATGGCTACACCTTC. Protein sequence: CASSPGTANGYTF.

This sequence joins TRBV5-4 and TRBJ2-3, with 9 positions matching TRBD1. CDR3 length: 17 amino acids. V gave up 2 bases and J gave up 3 bases; unmatched junction bases: 10. Germline values: CDR1 SGHNT, CDR2 YYREEE (reference sequence). The CDR3 region has the DNA TGTGCCAGCAGCTTAGACTCCCCGGGACAGGGTACAGATACGCAGTATTTT. It is translated as CASSLDSPGQGTDTQYF.

V is TRBV18 and J is TRBJ2-7; possible D gene TRBD2, 5 bases. The CDR3 spans 15 residues. V was trimmed by 2 bases and J by 3 bases, leaving 14 bases between them. Germline lookup yields CDR1 KGHSH and CDR2 LQKENI. In nucleotides, the CDR3 is TGTGCCAGCTCACCAATCCGTAATAGCGACTACGAGCAGTACTTC. This translates into CASSPIRNSDYEQYF.

The V and J genes are TRBV7-9 and TRBJ1-6, with D perhaps matching TRBD1 (5 bases). CDR1 SEHNR and CDR2 FQNEAQ come from the germline V gene (reference sequence). V was trimmed by 1 base and J by 7 bases, leaving 23 bases between them. This CDR3 comprises 19 residues. The CDR3 DNA follows: TGTGCCAGCAGCTTAGTTCCGGTGGGGCAGCAGTTGGCGAATTCACCCCTCCACTTT. Protein sequence: CASSLVPVGQQLANSPLHF.

The chain has TRBV19 and TRBJ1-5; D ambiguous. This CDR3 comprises 14 residues. CDR1 and CDR2 from the germline V gene are LNHDA and SQIVND (reference sequence). Trimming stripped 0 bases from V and 7 bases from J, with 10 bases between. In nucleotides, the CDR3 is TGTGCCAGTAGTATAGAACCTGGCGGGCAGCCCCAGCATTTT. It encodes CASSIEPGGQPQHF.

To note about this clone: One junction end does not reproduce the germline sequence, and a read error may be involved. The rearrangement joins TRBV7-9 to TRBJ2-1; D uncertain. The CDR3 spans 12 residues. Germline assignment: CDR1 SEHNR and CDR2 FQNEAQ (reference sequence). CDR3 loop: CSSSLSDNEQFF. The CDR3 coding sequence is TGTTCCAGCAGCTTATCTGACAATGAGCAGTTCTTC.

The CDR3 here is CASSYNDRTGYTF. The CDR3 nucleotides are TGTGCCAGCAGTTATAATGACAGGACCGGCTACACCTTC. The chain uses TRBV28 and TRBJ1-2; D possibly corresponds to TRBD1 (6 bases). This CDR3 region has 13 residues. Germline lookup yields CDR1 MDHEN and CDR2 SYDVKM. The V end lost 4 bases, the J end lost 8 bases, and 14 bases lay between the germline ends.

This clone came up a few times. The chain uses TRBV6-1 and TRBJ1-1; 9 bases align to TRBD1. V shed 1 base and J 4 bases; nucleotides not matched to a gene: 7. Germline V gene data show CDR1 as MNHNS and CDR2 as SASEGT. This CDR3 has 16 amino acids. The CDR3 DNA reads TGTGCCAGCAGTGAAGAACCGGGACAGGGAGGCACTGAAGCTTTCTTT. Amino acids: CASSEEPGQGGTEAFF.

The V and J genes are TRBV5-1 and TRBJ1-3; possibly TRBD1 for D (6 bases). The CDR3 has 17 amino acids. The V end was cut by 0 bases, the J end by 0 bases, with 13 bases between. Germline V gives CDR1 SGHRS, CDR2 YFSETQ. As DNA, the CDR3 is TGCGCCAGCAGCTTGGGCCCCCCCAGGGGCTCTGGAAACACCATATATTTT. Protein: CASSLGPPRGSGNTIYF.

This chain joins TRBV5-6 and TRBJ1-6, with 7 bases lining up with TRBD1. The V segment lost 0 bases and the J segment 7 bases; nucleotides outside the gene matches: 7. CDR3 length: 16 amino acids. The germline gives CDR1 SGHDT, CDR2 YYEEEE. The CDR3 protein is CASSLAAGGRNSPLHF. DNA for the CDR3: TGTGCCAGCAGCTTGGCCGCAGGGGGTCGGAATTCACCCCTCCACTTT.

This chain links TRBV4-2 with TRBJ1-1, with D uncertain. The germline V gene has CDR1 LGHNA and CDR2 YNFKEQ. V was clipped by 1 base and J by 2 bases, with 14 bases between them. CDR3 size: 16 residues. For the CDR3, the DNA is TGTGCCAGCAGCCAAGGATCATTGAGGGTCAACACTGAAGCTTTCTTT. Its protein is CASSQGSLRVNTEAFF.

This chain uses TRBV27 with TRBJ1-2; a weak D match, TRBD1 (5 bases). The CDR3 is 14 amino acids. CDR1 and CDR2 (germline): MNHEY, SMNVEV (reference sequence). Trimming shortened V by 2 bases and J by 4 bases, and 11 bases separated the two germline ends. In DNA, the CDR3 is TGTGCCAGCAGTTTAAAGGGGACTCCCTATGGCTACACCTTC. Residues: CASSLKGTPYGYTF.

The rearrangement uses TRBV28 and TRBJ2-3, with D possibly matching TRBD2 (6 bases). CDR3 length: 14 residues. CDR1 is MDHEN and CDR2 is SYDVKM in the germline V gene. The V end was cut by 3 bases, the J end by 0 bases, with 7 bases between. The CDR3 DNA follows: TGTGCCAGCAGTTTCAGCGGGAGCACAGATACGCAGTATTTT. As protein: CASSFSGSTDTQYF.

The rearrangement uses TRBV11-3 and TRBJ1-2; the match to TRBD1 covers 10 bases. This CDR3 region has 16 residues. CDR1 is SGHNT and CDR2 is YENEEA in the germline V gene. Unmatched junction bases numbered 12, after V lost 5 bases and J lost 6 bases. The CDR3 nucleotides are TGTGCCAGCAGCAATACCGGGACAGGGGAAAGGAATGGCTACACCTTC. Protein: CASSNTGTGERNGYTF.

V gene TRBV27 combines with J gene TRBJ2-6, with 8 bases matching TRBD2. Germline assignment: CDR1 MNHEY and CDR2 SMNVEV (reference sequence). CDR3 size: 23 residues. J was trimmed by 0 bases and V by 1 base; bases with no gene match: 20. The CDR3 loop reads CASSLFFERGGRSLSSGANVLTF. CDR3 coding DNA: TGTGCCAGCAGTTTATTCTTTGAGCGGGGCGGGAGGTCGTTAAGCTCTGGGGCCAACGTCCTGACTTTC.

This chain uses TRBV6-1 with TRBJ2-1; TRBD2 is a possible D gene (7 bases). Per germline, CDR1 MNHNS and CDR2 SASEGT. This CDR3 is 19 amino acids long. Trimming removed 0 bases at V and 5 bases at J, with 23 bases between. Here the CDR3 DNA reads TGTGCCAGCAGTGAAGCGGGGGCCGGTTGGTGGGGGGGGGACAATGAGCAGTTCTTC. This codes for CASSEAGAGWWGGDNEQFF.

This clone came up once. The CDR3 coding sequence is TGTGCCAGCAGCATACGGGGGGCCCAGTCAGATACGCAGTATTTT. The encoded protein is CASSIRGAQSDTQYF. The chain carries TRBV28 and TRBJ2-3; a weak D match, TRBD2 (7 bases). Germline CDR1 and CDR2: MDHEN and SYDVKM. The V and J ends lost 6 bases and 4 bases respectively, with 17 bases between them. This CDR3 is 15 amino acids long.

The J gene is TRBJ2-5, the V gene TRBV7-6; D gene uncertain. V gave up 3 bases and J gave up 2 bases, with 13 bases separating them. Germline CDR1 reads SGHVS; CDR2 reads FNYEAQ. The CDR3 totals 15 residues. Here the CDR3 reads CASSFTRGRQETQYF. Here the CDR3 DNA reads TGTGCCAGCAGCTTTACGCGTGGTCGTCAAGAGACCCAGTACTTC.

V usage is TRBV4-2 and J usage is TRBJ1-2; no clear D. Germline V gene sequence: CDR1 LGHNA, CDR2 YNFKEQ. The CDR3 consists of 15 residues. The V and J ends lost 0 bases and 6 bases respectively, with 14 bases between them. CDR3 residues: CASSQDVTVRDGYTF. CDR3 in DNA: TGTGCCAGCAGCCAAGATGTTACAGTCCGTGATGGCTACACCTTC.